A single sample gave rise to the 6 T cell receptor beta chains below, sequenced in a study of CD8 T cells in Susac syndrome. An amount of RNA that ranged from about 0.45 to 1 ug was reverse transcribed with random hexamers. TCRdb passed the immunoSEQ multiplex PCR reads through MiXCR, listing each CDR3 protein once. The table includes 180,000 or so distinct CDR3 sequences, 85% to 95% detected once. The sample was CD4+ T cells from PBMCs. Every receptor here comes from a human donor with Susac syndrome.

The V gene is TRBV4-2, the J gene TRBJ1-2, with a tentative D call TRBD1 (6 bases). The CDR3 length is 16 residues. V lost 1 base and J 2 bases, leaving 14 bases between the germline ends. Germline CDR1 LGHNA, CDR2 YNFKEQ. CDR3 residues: CASSQVGGRDNYGYTF. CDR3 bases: TGTGCCAGCAGCCAAGTTGGGGGGCGGGACAACTATGGCTACACCTTC.

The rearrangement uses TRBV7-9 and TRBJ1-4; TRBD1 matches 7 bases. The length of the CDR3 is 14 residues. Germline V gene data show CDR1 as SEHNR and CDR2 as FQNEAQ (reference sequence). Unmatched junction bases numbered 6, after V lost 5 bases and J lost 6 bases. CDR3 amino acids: CASSLTGLDEKLFF. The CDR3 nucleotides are TGTGCCAGCAGCCTGACAGGGCTTGATGAAAAACTGTTTTTT.

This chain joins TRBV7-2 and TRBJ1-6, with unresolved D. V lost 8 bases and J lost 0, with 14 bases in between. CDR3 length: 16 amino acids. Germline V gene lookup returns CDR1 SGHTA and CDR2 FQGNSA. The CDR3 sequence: CASRSRGSSYNSPLHF. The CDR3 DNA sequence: TGTGCCAGCCGTTCCCGCGGTAGCTCCTATAATTCACCCCTCCACTTT.

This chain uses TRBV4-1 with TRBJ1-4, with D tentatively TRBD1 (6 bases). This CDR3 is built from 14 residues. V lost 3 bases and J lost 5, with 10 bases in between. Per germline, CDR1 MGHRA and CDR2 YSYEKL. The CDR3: CASSQGQGNEKLFF. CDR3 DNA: TGCGCCAGCAGCCAGGGGCAGGGGAATGAAAAACTGTTTTTT.

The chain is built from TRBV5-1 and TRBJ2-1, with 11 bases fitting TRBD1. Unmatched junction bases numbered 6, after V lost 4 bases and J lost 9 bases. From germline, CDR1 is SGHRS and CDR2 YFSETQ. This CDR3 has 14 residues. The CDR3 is CASSQGQGVGEQFF. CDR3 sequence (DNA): TGCGCCAGCAGCCAGGGACAGGGGGTCGGTGAGCAGTTCTTC.

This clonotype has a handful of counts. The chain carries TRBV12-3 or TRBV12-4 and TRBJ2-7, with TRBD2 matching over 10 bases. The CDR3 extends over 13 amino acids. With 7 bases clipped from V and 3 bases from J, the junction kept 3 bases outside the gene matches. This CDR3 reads CASTPSGSYEQYF. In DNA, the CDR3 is TGTGCCAGCACCCCTAGCGGGAGCTACGAGCAGTACTTC.